The 19 T cell receptor beta chains listed next were all sequenced from one sample in a study of blood T cell repertoires in COVID-19. Assay: immunoSEQ multiplex PCR; the TCRdb copy retains only in-frame clones and omits some. The sample includes roughly 220,000 clones, 80% to 90% of them seen just once. The sequencing sample was made of PBMCs or T cells enriched from blood (not recorded which). The receptors shown here come from a woman aged 18-30 years in a cohort exposed to, infected with or recovered from COVID-19 (not recorded which).

V and J are TRBV24-1 and TRBJ1-5; 7 positions agree with TRBD1. Germline V CDR1 and CDR2: KGHDR, SFDVKD. V lost 5 bases to trimming and J lost 1 base; unmatched junction nucleotides: 10. The CDR3 is 17 residues long. Here the CDR3 reads CATSVRQGRGSNQPQHF. CDR3 DNA: TGTGCCACCAGTGTCCGACAGGGAAGAGGGAGCAATCAGCCCCAGCATTTT.

This clone has only a few counts. The chain has TRBV19 and TRBJ2-1; 7 bases match TRBD1. Germline CDR1 reads LNHDA; CDR2 reads SQIVND (reference sequence). With 1 base clipped from V and 8 bases from J, the junction kept 11 bases outside the gene matches. The CDR3 covers 16 residues. CDR3 amino acids: CASSIVRGGRGDEQFF. In DNA, the CDR3 is TGTGCCAGTAGTATAGTCCGAGGGGGCCGAGGAGATGAGCAGTTCTTC.

J is TRBJ1-2 and V is TRBV5-6; 7 positions agree with TRBD1. CDR1 and CDR2 from the germline V gene are SGHDT and YYEEEE. V lost 5 bases and J lost 2; bases outside the gene matches: 6. The CDR3 is 14 residues long. This chain's CDR3 is CASSISTGNYGYTF. The CDR3 region has the DNA TGTGCCAGCAGTATTTCGACAGGGAACTATGGCTACACCTTC.

The chain employs TRBV19 and TRBJ2-3, with 7 bases matching TRBD1. Trimming cost V 6 bases and J 5 bases; bases outside gene matches: 5. Germline lookup yields CDR1 LNHDA and CDR2 SQIVND (reference sequence). The CDR3 contains 13 residues. CDR3 bases: TGTGCCAGTAGGAACCAGGGGGAAGATACGCAGTATTTT. It translates to CASRNQGEDTQYF.

The rearrangement links TRBV5-1 to TRBJ2-7, with D tentatively TRBD2 (6 bases). The V end was cut by 2 bases, the J end by 1 base, with 10 bases between. Looked up from germline, CDR1 is SGHRS and CDR2 is YFSETQ. This CDR3 region has 14 residues. CDR3 amino acids: CASSFPGVSYEQYF. The CDR3 region has the DNA TGCGCCAGCAGCTTTCCGGGGGTTTCCTACGAGCAGTACTTC. The full variable domain, with the rest looked up from reference TRBV5-1 and TRBJ2-7, is KAGVTQTPRYLIKTRGQQVTLSCSPISGHRSVSWYQQTPGQGLQFLFEYFSETQRNKGNFPGRFSGRQFSNSRSEMNVSTLELGDSALYLCASSFPGVSYEQYFGPGTRLTVT.

This chain joins TRBV12-5 and TRBJ1-1; D is unresolved. Trimming pared 7 bases from V and 1 base from J, leaving 10 bases between. The V gene's germline CDR1 is LGHNT and CDR2 FRNRAP. CDR3 length: 13 residues. The DNA for the CDR3 is TGTGCTAGTGCCCTCGGGAGGAACACTGAAGCTTTCTTT. Amino acid sequence: CASALGRNTEAFF.

This chain links TRBV7-9 with TRBJ1-5; no reliable D call. V lost 1 base and J 6 bases, leaving 4 bases between the germline ends. Per germline, CDR1 SEHNR and CDR2 FQNEAQ (reference sequence). The CDR3 is 12 residues long. The CDR3 bases are TGTGCCAGCAGCTTAGACGGTCAGCCCCAGCATTTT. Translation gives CASSLDGQPQHF.

This chain links TRBV7-3 with TRBJ1-3; possible D gene TRBD1, 6 bases. Germline V gene sequence: CDR1 SGHTA, CDR2 FQGTGA. V dropped 5 bases and J dropped 4 bases, with 15 bases sitting between them. This CDR3 contains 15 residues. CDR3: CASSADSGVGNTIYF. CDR3 nucleotides: TGTGCCAGCAGCGCAGACTCAGGGGTAGGAAACACCATATATTTT.

The chain joins TRBV19 to TRBJ1-2; weak D call: TRBD1 (5 bases). Trimming shortened V by 4 bases and J by 5 bases, and 8 bases separated the two germline ends. There are 12 residues in the CDR3. CDR1 is LNHDA and CDR2 is SQIVND in the germline V gene (reference sequence). The CDR3 DNA sequence: TGTGCCAGTAGTACAGGACAATATGGCTACACCTTC. This encodes CASSTGQYGYTF.

This chain uses TRBV19 with TRBJ2-2; the D gene is possibly TRBD2 (5 bases). Trimming left V 1 base short and J 5 bases short, with 5 bases between. Germline lookup yields CDR1 LNHDA and CDR2 SQIVND (reference sequence). The CDR3 has 13 residues. Written as DNA, the CDR3 is TGTGCCAGTAGTATAGGAGGGACCGGGGAGCTGTTTTTT. It yields the protein CASSIGGTGELFF.

The V and J genes are TRBV25-1 and TRBJ2-5; 7 positions match TRBD1. CDR1 and CDR2 from the germline V gene are MGHDK and SYGVNS. After removal of 4 bases from V and 5 bases from J, the junction contained 7 bases not matched to a gene. CDR3 length equals 14 residues. The CDR3 coding sequence is TGTGCCAGCAGTGGATCGACAGGGTTGGAGACCCAGTACTTC. Translated, it gives CASSGSTGLETQYF.

The V and J genes are TRBV6-5 and TRBJ2-3; 7 bases match TRBD2. After removal of 0 bases from V and 4 bases from J, the junction contained 7 bases not matched to a gene. Germline loops: CDR1 MNHEY, CDR2 SVGAGI. This CDR3 is built from 16 residues. The CDR3 region has the DNA TGTGCCAGCAGTTACTCTGCGGGAGTAGGTGCAGATACGCAGTATTTT. Residues: CASSYSAGVGADTQYF.

This chain connects TRBV5-1 to TRBJ2-3, with 8 nucleotides matching TRBD2. Germline V gives CDR1 SGHRS, CDR2 YFSETQ. The CDR3 runs to 15 residues. With V trimmed by 6 bases and J by 0 bases, 6 bases remained unmatched. The CDR3 sequence: CASTLTSVSTDTQYF. The CDR3 region has the DNA TGCGCCAGCACCCTGACTAGCGTCAGCACAGATACGCAGTATTTT.

The V gene is TRBV7-3, the J gene TRBJ1-6; D remains ambiguous. The CDR3 sequence is 15 residues long. Per germline, CDR1 SGHTA and CDR2 FQGTGA. V was pared by 1 base and J by 6 bases, with 10 bases between. CDR3 in DNA: TGTGCCAGCAGCTTAAATAGCCTACCTAATTCACCCCTCCACTTT. Its translation is CASSLNSLPNSPLHF.

The chain recombines TRBV5-6 with TRBJ2-7; TRBD2 agrees at 7 bases. The length of the CDR3 is 13 residues. Germline V gene sequence: CDR1 SGHDT, CDR2 YYEEEE. V lost 0 bases to trimming and J lost 5 bases; unmatched junction nucleotides: 2. The CDR3 is CASSLGGRDEQYF. The CDR3, as DNA: TGTGCCAGCAGCTTGGGGGGGAGGGACGAGCAGTACTTC.

The genes are TRBV5-6 and TRBJ2-3, with 14 bases fitting TRBD2. This CDR3 has 16 amino acids. The V and J ends lost 4 bases and 4 bases, in that order; junction bases with no gene match: 5. The V gene's germline CDR1 is SGHDT and CDR2 YYEEEE. The CDR3 coding sequence is TGTGCCAGCAGCGCCCGACTAGCGGGAGGGTCAGATACGCAGTATTTT. Translated: CASSARLAGGSDTQYF.

This clone was seen only a few times. The V call is TRBV5-4, the J call TRBJ2-3; possibly TRBD1 for D (5 bases). Trimming cost V 9 bases and J 2 bases, with 13 bases left between them. Germline V lookup: CDR1 SGHNT, CDR2 YYREEE (reference sequence). The CDR3 runs 13 residues. The CDR3 loop reads CATTTANTDTQYF. CDR3 nucleotide sequence: TGTGCCACCACGACAGCTAACACAGATACGCAGTATTTT.

V gene TRBV19 combines with J gene TRBJ1-1; TRBD1 aligns across 7 bases. Germline V gene data show CDR1 as LNHDA and CDR2 as SQIVND (reference sequence). CDR3 length: 13 amino acids. The V and J ends lost 5 bases and 8 bases, in that order; junction bases with no gene match: 8. The CDR3 coding sequence is TGTGCCAGTAGTGATACCCCGGGACAGGAAGCTTTCTTT. This sequence encodes CASSDTPGQEAFF.

The chain links TRBV15 to TRBJ1-2; D gene uncertain. From germline, CDR1 is LNHNV and CDR2 YYDKDF (reference sequence). With 0 bases removed from V and 1 base from J, the gap between germline ends came to 12 bases. There are 16 residues in the CDR3. The CDR3 nucleotides are TGTGCCACCAGCAGAGAGACGGGGTCCCTTAACTATGGCTACACCTTC. This gives the protein CATSRETGSLNYGYTF.